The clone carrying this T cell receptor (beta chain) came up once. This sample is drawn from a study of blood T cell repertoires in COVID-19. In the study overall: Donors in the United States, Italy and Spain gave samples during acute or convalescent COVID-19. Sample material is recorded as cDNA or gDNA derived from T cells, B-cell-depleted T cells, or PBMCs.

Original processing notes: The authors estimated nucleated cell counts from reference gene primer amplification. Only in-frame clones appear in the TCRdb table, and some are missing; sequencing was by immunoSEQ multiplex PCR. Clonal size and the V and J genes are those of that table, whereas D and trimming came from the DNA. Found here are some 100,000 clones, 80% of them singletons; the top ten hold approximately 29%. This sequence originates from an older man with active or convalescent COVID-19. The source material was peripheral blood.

The CDR3 here is CASSVAPADNEQFF. CDR3 DNA: TGTGCCAGCAGCGTAGCGCCAGCGGATAATGAGCAGTTCTTC. V and J are TRBV9 and TRBJ2-1, with D possibly TRBD2 on 5 matching bases. CDR1 and CDR2 from the germline V gene are SGDLS and YYNGEE. Trimming cost V 0 bases and J 7 bases, with 11 bases left between them. There are 14 residues in the CDR3.